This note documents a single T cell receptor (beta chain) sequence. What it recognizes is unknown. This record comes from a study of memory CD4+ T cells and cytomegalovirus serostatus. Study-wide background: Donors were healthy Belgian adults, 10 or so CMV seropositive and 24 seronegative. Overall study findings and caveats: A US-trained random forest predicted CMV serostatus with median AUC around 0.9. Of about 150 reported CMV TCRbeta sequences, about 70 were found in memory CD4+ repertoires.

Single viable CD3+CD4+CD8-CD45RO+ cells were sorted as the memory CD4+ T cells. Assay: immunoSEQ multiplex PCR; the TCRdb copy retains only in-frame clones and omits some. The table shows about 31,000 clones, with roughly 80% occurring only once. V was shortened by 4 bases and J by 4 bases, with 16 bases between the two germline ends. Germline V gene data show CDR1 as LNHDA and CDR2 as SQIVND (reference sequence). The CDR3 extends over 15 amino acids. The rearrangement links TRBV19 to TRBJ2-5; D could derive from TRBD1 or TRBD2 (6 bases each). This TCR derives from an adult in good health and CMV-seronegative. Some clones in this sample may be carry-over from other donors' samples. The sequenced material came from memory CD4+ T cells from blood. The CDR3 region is CASSTGGGRRETQYF. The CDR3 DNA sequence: TGTGCCAGTAGTACCGGAGGGGGAAGGAGAGAGACCCAGTACTTC.